A single sample is the source of the 5 T cell receptor beta chains below, sequenced in a study of T cell responses to AZD1222 COVID-19 vaccine. Data came from immunoSEQ multiplex PCR; TCRdb stores just in-frame clones and leaves some out. This sample has around 110,000 clones, with 91% found just once. The sequencing here drew on peripheral blood, taken on day 0 of AZD1222 vaccination. The receptors were sampled from an adult in good health.

This rearrangement joins TRBV5-6 to TRBJ2-2; maybe TRBD1 (6 bases). CDR1 and CDR2 (germline): SGHDT, YYEEEE. V was cut by 0 bases and J by 4 bases, with 13 bases left in between. This CDR3 region has 16 residues. The CDR3 DNA follows: TGTGCCAGCAGCTTGGATTGGGGGCGTGGCACCGGGGAGCTGTTTTTT. Its translation: CASSLDWGRGTGELFF.

V is TRBV5-1 and J is TRBJ2-1; a weak D match, TRBD1 (5 bases). CDR3 length equals 14 residues. V was trimmed by 6 bases and J by 6 bases, leaving 16 bases between them. Germline lookup yields CDR1 SGHRS and CDR2 YFSETQ. The CDR3: CASNGAADFNEQFF. In DNA form, the CDR3 reads TGCGCCAGCAATGGGGCGGCCGACTTCAATGAGCAGTTCTTC.

The chain links TRBV5-1 to TRBJ2-2; 12 nucleotides align to TRBD2. V dropped 5 bases and J dropped 6; count of bases not matched to a gene: 5. CDR1 is SGHRS, CDR2 YFSETQ, per germline. CDR3 length: 15 amino acids. This CDR3 is CASSPLAGGAGELFF. The DNA for the CDR3 is TGCGCCAGCAGTCCCCTAGCGGGGGGGGCCGGGGAGCTGTTTTTT. Full variable domain (remainder filled in from reference TRBV5-1 and TRBJ2-2): KAGVTQTPRYLIKTRGQQVTLSCSPISGHRSVSWYQQTPGQGLQFLFEYFSETQRNKGNFPGRFSGRQFSNSRSEMNVSTLELGDSALYLCASSPLAGGAGELFFGEGSRLTVL.

This clone was seen a single time. The rearrangement uses TRBV6-2 or TRBV6-3 and TRBJ2-4; weak D call: TRBD2 (6 bases). The germline gives CDR1 MNHEY, CDR2 SVGEGT. Trimming pared 0 bases from V and 0 bases from J, leaving 24 bases between. The CDR3 covers 21 residues. CDR3 coding DNA: TGTGCCAGCAGTTACTCGACTAGTGGGGCGTGGCAGGCCCTAGCCAAAAACATTCAGTACTTC. Amino acids: CASSYSTSGAWQALAKNIQYF.

This sequence joins TRBV6-5 and TRBJ1-1, with D perhaps TRBD1 (5 bases). Trimming took off 8 bases at V and 2 bases at J, with 18 bases between the two ends. The CDR3 extends over 15 amino acids. Germline V gene sequence: CDR1 MNHEY, CDR2 SVGAGI. CDR3 protein: CASSQVSGGNTEAFF. CDR3 coding DNA: TGTGCCAGCTCGCAGGTCTCCGGGGGAAACACTGAAGCTTTCTTT.